Following are 13 T cell receptor beta chains from one sample sequenced in a study of neurological immune-mediated disorders. Specified time point: longitudinal time-point 1 (baseline). TCRdb re-derived calls from the 5' RACE reads in MiXCR, one entry per CDR3 protein. The sample lists 50,000 to 70,000 distinct CDR3 sequences; approximately 11% were seen once. Sequenced sample: PBMCs. The receptor set was obtained from a male donor with HTLV-1-associated myelopathy (HAM/TSP).

This clonotype has ten or more counts. In DNA, the CDR3 is TGCGCCAGCAGCCCAGGGGGCGCGGACACCGGGGAGCTGTTTTTT. Protein sequence: CASSPGGADTGELFF. The gene calls are TRBV5-1 and TRBJ2-2; 8 nucleotides agree with TRBD1. With 4 bases clipped from V and 3 bases from J, the junction kept 5 bases outside the gene matches. Germline V gives CDR1 SGHRS, CDR2 YFSETQ. This CDR3 has 15 amino acids.

This clonotype was recorded many times. For the CDR3, the DNA is TGCAGTGCTCTACATTCTAGCGGGGGGTCCTACGAGCAGTACTTC. Its translation: CSALHSSGGSYEQYF. The chain uses TRBV20-1 and TRBJ2-7; 11 bases line up with TRBD2. V gave up 5 bases and J gave up 1 base; unmatched junction bases: 7. Germline V lookup: CDR1 DFQATT, CDR2 SNEGSKA (reference sequence). The CDR3 totals 15 residues.

The sample holds one count of this clonotype. Because the CDR3 is missing its conserved closing phenylalanine or tryptophan, this is likely a read error. The DNA is left out, because the CDR3 cannot be placed on it with certainty; the CDR3 is given as TCRdb lists it. The chain uses TRBV12-3 or TRBV12-4 and TRBJ1-2; TRBD1, the D gene given by the table, was not confirmed from the DNA. The CDR3 length equals 15 residues, ends included. CDR3 protein: CASSPGTGASRGCTL.

This clonotype appeared many times. V usage is TRBV5-1 and J usage is TRBJ2-5, with TRBD2 matching over 10 bases. V dropped 0 bases and J dropped 7; count of bases not matched to a gene: 6. CDR1 is SGHRS and CDR2 is YFSETQ in the germline V gene. The CDR3 has 15 amino acids. DNA of the CDR3: TGCGCCAGCAGCTTGGTGGGACTAGCGAGTGGGACCCAGTACTTC. This codes for CASSLVGLASGTQYF. Supplemented by reference TRBV5-1 and TRBJ2-5, the full variable domain reads KAGVTQTPRYLIKTRGQQVTLSCSPISGHRSVSWYQQTPGQGLQFLFEYFSETQRNKGNFPGRFSGRQFSNSRSEMNVSTLELGDSALYLCASSLVGLASGTQYFGPGTRLLVL.

This rearrangement joins TRBV27 to TRBJ2-3; 8 bases map to TRBD2. Germline V lookup: CDR1 MNHEY, CDR2 SMNVEV (reference sequence). Trimming took 3 bases from V and 2 from J; bases not matched to a gene: 1. The CDR3 is 14 residues long. The CDR3 DNA reads as TGTGCCAGCAGTTTGCGGGGGGCCACAGATACGCAGTATTTT. The encoded protein is CASSLRGATDTQYF.

This clonotype was picked up many times. One junction end disagrees with the germline gene, perhaps due to a read error. The rearrangement joins TRBV7-2 to TRBJ2-1; the D call may be TRBD1 or TRBD2 (5 bases each). Per the germline V gene, CDR1 is SGHTA and CDR2 is FQGNSA. The CDR3 contains 15 residues. CDR3 sequence: CASNHRTRDPELQWF. CDR3 sequence (DNA): TGTGCCAGCAACCATCGAACCCGGGACCCCGAACTTCAGTGGTTC.

There are many counts of this clonotype. The V call is TRBV6-5, the J call TRBJ2-5, with 7 bases that match TRBD2. Germline values: CDR1 MNHEY, CDR2 SVGAGI. Trimming removed 6 bases from V and 1 base from J; junction bases left unmatched: 14. The CDR3 length is 17 residues. The CDR3 DNA follows: TGTGCCAGCAGGATGACTGGAGCGGGGTCACGCCAAGAGACCCAGTACTTC. Protein: CASRMTGAGSRQETQYF.

This clonotype came up many times. The gene calls are TRBV7-2 and TRBJ2-5; D gene unclear. The CDR3 is 13 residues long. V gave up 2 bases and J gave up 2 bases, with 6 bases separating them. CDR1 is SGHTA and CDR2 is FQGNSA in the germline V gene. CDR3 coding DNA: TGTGCCAGCAGCTTATCTTATCAAGAGACCCAGTACTTC. Its translation is CASSLSYQETQYF.

To note about this clonotype: A read error is possible here, since a much larger clone lies one base away. The J gene is TRBJ2-3, the V gene TRBV29-1; TRBD1 agrees at 7 bases. From germline, CDR1 is SQVTM and CDR2 ANQGSEA. V was pared by 8 bases and J by 10 bases, with 15 bases of the junction left unmatched. The CDR3 spans 13 residues. Written as DNA, the CDR3 is TGCAGCCTAAGACGGGACAGCGAGGATTCGCAGTATTTT. Its protein product is CSLRRDSEDSQYF.

Many counts were recorded for this clonotype. This sequence joins TRBV5-1 and TRBJ2-7; D may be TRBD1 (7 bases). The CDR3 is 15 amino acids. Per the germline V gene, CDR1 is SGHRS and CDR2 is YFSETQ. V lost 1 base, J lost 3 bases, and 14 bases lay in between. The CDR3 loop reads CASSLRQGGFYEQYF. The CDR3 bases are TGCGCCAGCAGCTTGCGGCAGGGGGGTTTCTACGAGCAGTACTTC.

Ten or more counts support this clonotype. The chain has TRBV5-1 and TRBJ1-1; maybe TRBD1 (6 bases). The V end lost 2 bases, the J end lost 0 bases, and 20 bases lay between the germline ends. The CDR3 has 18 amino acids. Germline loops: CDR1 SGHRS, CDR2 YFSETQ. CDR3 coding DNA: TGCGCCAGCAGCTTAACCCTCCGGGGGGCTCGAGTGAACACTGAAGCTTTCTTT. Encoded protein: CASSLTLRGARVNTEAFF.

The sample holds many counts of this clonotype. The chain has TRBV15 and TRBJ1-6; maybe TRBD1 (6 bases). Deletions cut 4 bases from V and 17 bases from J, with 18 bases between. CDR3 length: 13 residues. The V gene's germline CDR1 is LNHNV and CDR2 YYDKDF (reference sequence). The CDR3 DNA reads TGTGCCACCAGCATTTCTCCCCGGGACACTATCCACTTT. Its protein is CATSISPRDTIHF.

This clonotype was observed a single time. The chain has TRBV20-1 and TRBJ2-2, with 8 bases lining up with TRBD1. This CDR3 has 14 residues. With V trimmed by 1 base and J by 5 bases, 3 bases remained unmatched. Germline V gene lookup returns CDR1 DFQATT and CDR2 SNEGSKA (reference sequence). The CDR3 is CSARVNRGTGELFF. CDR3 coding DNA: TGCAGTGCTAGAGTTAACAGGGGGACCGGGGAGCTGTTTTTT.